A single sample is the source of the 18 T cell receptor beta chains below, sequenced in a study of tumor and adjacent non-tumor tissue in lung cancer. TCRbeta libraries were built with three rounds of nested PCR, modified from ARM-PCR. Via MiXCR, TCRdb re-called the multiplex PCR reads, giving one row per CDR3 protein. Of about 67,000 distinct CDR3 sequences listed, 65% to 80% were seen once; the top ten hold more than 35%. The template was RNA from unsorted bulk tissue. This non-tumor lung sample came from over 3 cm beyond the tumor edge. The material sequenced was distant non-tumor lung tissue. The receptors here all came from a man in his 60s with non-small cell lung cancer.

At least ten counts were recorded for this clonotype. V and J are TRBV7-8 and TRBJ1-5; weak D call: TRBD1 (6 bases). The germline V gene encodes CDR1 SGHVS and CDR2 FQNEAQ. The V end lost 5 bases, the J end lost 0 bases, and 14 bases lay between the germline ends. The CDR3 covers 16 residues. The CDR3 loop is CASSAWDIHSNQPQHF. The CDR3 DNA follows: TGTGCCAGCAGCGCCTGGGACATTCATAGCAATCAGCCCCAGCATTTT.

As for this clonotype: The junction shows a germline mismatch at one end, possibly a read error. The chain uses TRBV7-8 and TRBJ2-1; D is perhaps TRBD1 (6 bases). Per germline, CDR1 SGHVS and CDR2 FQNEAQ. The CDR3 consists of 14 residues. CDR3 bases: TGTGCCGGCAGCCCGCTTAGTCACAGGGATGAGCAGTTCTTC. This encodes CAGSPLSHRDEQFF.

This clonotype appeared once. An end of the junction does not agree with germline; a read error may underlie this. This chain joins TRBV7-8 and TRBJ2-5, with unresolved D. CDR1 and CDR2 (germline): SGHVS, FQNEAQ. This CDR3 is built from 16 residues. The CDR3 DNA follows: TGTGCCAACAGCTTAGTACTGGTGCCCCCACAAGAGACCCAGTACTTC. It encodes CANSLVLVPPQETQYF.

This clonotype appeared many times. CDR3: CASSLGREAFF. The CDR3 DNA reads as TGCGCCAGCAGCTTGGGCCGTGAAGCTTTCTTT. This chain uses TRBV5-1 with TRBJ1-1; no reliable D call. The CDR3 loop spans 11 amino acids. The V end lost 0 bases, the J end lost 7 bases, and 4 bases lay between the germline ends. Germline CDR1 SGHRS, CDR2 YFSETQ. Full variable domain (remainder filled in from reference TRBV5-1 and TRBJ1-1): KAGVTQTPRYLIKTRGQQVTLSCSPISGHRSVSWYQQTPGQGLQFLFEYFSETQRNKGNFPGRFSGRQFSNSRSEMNVSTLELGDSALYLCASSLGREAFFGQGTRLTVV.

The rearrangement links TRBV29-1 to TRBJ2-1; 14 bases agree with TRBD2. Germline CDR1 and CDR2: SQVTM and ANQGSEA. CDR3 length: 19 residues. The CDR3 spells CIAEDPGTSGGSSYNEQFF. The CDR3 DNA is TGCATCGCTGAAGACCCCGGGACTAGCGGGGGCAGCTCCTACAATGAGCAGTTCTTC.

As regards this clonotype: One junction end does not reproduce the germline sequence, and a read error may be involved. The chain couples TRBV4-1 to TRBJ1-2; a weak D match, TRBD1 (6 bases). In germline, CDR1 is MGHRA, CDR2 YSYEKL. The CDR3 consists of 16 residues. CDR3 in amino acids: CTSSQDVDRRDYCYTF. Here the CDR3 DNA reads TGCACCAGCAGCCAAGATGTCGACAGGAGAGACTATTGCTACACCTTC.

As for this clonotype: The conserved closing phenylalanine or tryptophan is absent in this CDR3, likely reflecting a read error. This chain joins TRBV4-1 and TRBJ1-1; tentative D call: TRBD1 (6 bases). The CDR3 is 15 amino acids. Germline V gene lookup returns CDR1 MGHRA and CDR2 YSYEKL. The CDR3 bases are TGCGCCAACAGCCAAGGCCAGGGGTGGAACACTGAAGCTTTCCTT. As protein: CANSQGQGWNTEAFL.

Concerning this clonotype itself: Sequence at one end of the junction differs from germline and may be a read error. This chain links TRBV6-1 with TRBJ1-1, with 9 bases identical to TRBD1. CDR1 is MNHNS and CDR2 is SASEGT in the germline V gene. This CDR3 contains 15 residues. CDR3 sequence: CASSGDRVGNPEAFF. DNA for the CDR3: TGTGCTAGCAGTGGGGACAGGGTAGGGAACCCTGAAGCTTTCTTT.

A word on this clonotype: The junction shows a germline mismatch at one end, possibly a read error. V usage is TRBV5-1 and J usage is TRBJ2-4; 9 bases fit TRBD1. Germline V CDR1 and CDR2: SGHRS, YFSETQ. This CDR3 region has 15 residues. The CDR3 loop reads CVSSDRTGDKNIQYF. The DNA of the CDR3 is TGCGTCAGCAGCGATAGGACAGGGGATAAAAACATTCAGTACTTC.

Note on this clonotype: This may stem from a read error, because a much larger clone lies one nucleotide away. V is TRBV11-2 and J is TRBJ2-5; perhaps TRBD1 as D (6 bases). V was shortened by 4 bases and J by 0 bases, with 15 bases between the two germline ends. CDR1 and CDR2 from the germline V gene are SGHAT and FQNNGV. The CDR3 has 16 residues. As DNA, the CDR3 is TGTGCCAGCAGCTGGGGGCATAGGTCGTACCAAGAGACCCAGTACTTC. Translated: CASSWGHRSYQETQYF.

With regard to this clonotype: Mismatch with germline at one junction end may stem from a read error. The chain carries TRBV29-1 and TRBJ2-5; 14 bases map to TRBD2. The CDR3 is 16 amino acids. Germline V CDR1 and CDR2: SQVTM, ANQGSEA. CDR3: CSVAGLAGEFAETQCF. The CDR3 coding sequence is TGCAGCGTAGCGGGACTAGCGGGAGAATTCGCTGAGACCCAGTGCTTC.

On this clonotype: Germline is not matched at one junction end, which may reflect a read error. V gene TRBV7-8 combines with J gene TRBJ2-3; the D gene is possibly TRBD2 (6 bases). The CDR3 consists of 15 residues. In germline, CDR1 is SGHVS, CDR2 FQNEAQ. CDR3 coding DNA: TGTGCCAGCAGATTAGGCTCTAGCGTGATAGATATGCAGTATTTT. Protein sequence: CASRLGSSVIDMQYF.

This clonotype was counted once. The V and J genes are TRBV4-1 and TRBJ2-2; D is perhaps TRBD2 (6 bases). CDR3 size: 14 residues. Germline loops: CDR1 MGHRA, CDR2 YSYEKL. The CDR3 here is CTISLRESTGELFF. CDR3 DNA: TGCACCATCAGCCTACGGGAGAGCACCGGGGAGCTGTTTTTT.

Here the CDR3 DNA reads TGTGCCAGGAATCCACTAGGGACCAAAACTGGCTACACCTTC. It yields the protein CARNPLGTKTGYTF. The chain is built from TRBV28 and TRBJ1-2, with a possible D match to TRBD1 (5 bases). V was shortened by 9 bases and J by 7 bases, with 21 bases between the two germline ends. There are 14 residues in the CDR3. Per germline, CDR1 MDHEN and CDR2 SYDVKM.

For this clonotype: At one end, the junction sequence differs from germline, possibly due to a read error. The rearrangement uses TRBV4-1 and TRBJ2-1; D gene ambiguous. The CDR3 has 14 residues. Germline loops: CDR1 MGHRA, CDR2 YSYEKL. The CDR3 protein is CASCQERNYREQFF. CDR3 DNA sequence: TGCGCCAGCTGCCAAGAACGCAACTACAGAGAGCAGTTCTTC.

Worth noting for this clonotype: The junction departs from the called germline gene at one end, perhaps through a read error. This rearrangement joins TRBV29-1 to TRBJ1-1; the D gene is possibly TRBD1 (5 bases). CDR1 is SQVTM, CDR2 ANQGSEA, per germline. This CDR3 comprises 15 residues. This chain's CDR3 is CMVGGGGGVLTETFF. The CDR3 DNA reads TGCATGGTTGGAGGAGGTGGGGGGGTTCTCACTGAAACTTTCTTT.

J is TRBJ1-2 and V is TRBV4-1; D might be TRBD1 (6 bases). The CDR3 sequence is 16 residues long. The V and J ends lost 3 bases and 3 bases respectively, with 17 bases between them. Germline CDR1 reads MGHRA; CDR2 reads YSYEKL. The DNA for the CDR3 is TGCGCCAGCAGCCATGATGACGACAGGAGAGACTATGGCTACACCTTC. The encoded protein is CASSHDDDRRDYGYTF.

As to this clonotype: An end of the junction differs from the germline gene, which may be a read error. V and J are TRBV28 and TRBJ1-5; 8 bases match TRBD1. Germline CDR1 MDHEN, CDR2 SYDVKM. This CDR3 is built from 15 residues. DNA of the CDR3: TGTGCCAGCAATTTTCCCAGGGGGCGAGCTCAGTCCCAGCATTTT. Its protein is CASNFPRGRAQSQHF.